This T cell receptor (beta chain) stems from a study of shared clonotypes between healthy human individuals. The protocol was immunoSEQ multiplex PCR, while the TCRdb copy is restricted to in-frame clones and leaves out a portion. The sample contains under 750,000 clones, 72% of which appear only once. Study-wide results and caveats: Larger richness was generally estimated for naive than memory subsets.

To note about this clone: Antigen: not known.

The sequencing sample was made of memory CD4+ T cells sorted from blood. Subset indicated: CD45RA-negative fraction. This receptor was identified in a woman in her thirties in good health.

This CDR3 is CASRSGGANTGELFF. CDR3 sequence (DNA): TGTGCCAGCCGTAGTGGGGGAGCGAACACCGGGGAGCTGTTTTTT. This chain joins TRBV2 and TRBJ2-2, with D possibly being TRBD1 or TRBD2 (5 bases each). V was pared by 8 bases and J by 0 bases, with 13 bases between. Germline V CDR1 and CDR2: SNHLY, FYNNEI. The CDR3 is made up of 15 amino acids.